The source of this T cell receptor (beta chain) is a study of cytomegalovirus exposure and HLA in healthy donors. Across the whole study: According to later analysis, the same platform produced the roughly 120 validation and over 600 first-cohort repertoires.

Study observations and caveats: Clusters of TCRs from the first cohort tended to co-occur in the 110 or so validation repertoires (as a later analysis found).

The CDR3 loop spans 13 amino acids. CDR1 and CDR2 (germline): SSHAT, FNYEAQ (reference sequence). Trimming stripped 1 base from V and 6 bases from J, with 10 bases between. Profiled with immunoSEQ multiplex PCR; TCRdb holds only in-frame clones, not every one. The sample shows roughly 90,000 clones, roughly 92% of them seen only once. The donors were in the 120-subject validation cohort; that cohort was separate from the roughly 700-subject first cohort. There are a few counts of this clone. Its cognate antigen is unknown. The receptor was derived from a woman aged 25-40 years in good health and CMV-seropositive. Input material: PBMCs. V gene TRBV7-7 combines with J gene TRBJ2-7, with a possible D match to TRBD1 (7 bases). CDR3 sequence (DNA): TGTGCCAGCAGCTTAGACAGGGGAGGCGAGCAGTACTTC. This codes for CASSLDRGGEQYF.